This T cell receptor beta chain derives from a study of neurological immune-mediated disorders (dated by TCRdb to about 2019). Some background on the complete study: Among the approximately 34 multiple sclerosis patients, relapsing-remitting MS accounted for about 31 and secondary progressive MS accounted for 3. Using UMI-based sequencing, the study compared peripheral blood TCR-beta repertoires from patients with HTLV-I-associated myelopathy (HAM/TSP), patients with multiple sclerosis, and healthy controls. The roughly 99 TCR-beta libraries covered PBMC samples along with longitudinal samples, technical triplicates, and paired sorted CD4+ and CD8+ T-cell subsets. The cohort comprised roughly 69 subjects: approximately 15 HAM/TSP patients, 35 or so multiple sclerosis patients and about 20 healthy controls.

cDNA was synthesized by template-switch 5'RACE using a primer with a 10-nucleotide random unique molecular identifier that tagged each TCR transcript. Over 190 million TCR-beta sequences, covering 15-18 subjects, were produced in each sequencing run. Total RNA was extracted with the RNeasy kit. The KAPA Real-time Library Amplification kit was used to amplify TCR-beta VDJ regions with primers targeting the TCR constant region and the 5'RACE anchor. Sample indexes and Illumina adaptors were added in a first PCR, and a second PCR then increased library yield. The roughly 650 bp TCR product was size-selected on a 2% E-gel SizeSelection system after Ampure bead purification. Before pooling, library quality was assessed on a Bioanalyzer, concentration was determined with Qubit, and library quantification was performed with the Kapa Library Quantification kit. An Illumina HiSeq 2500 sequenced the libraries paired-end 2 x 150 bp. To increase sequence diversity, roughly 23-30% phiX was spiked into each library pool. In the authors' own workflow: Quality-filtered reads were processed with the UMI-based MiGEC pipeline, and over 85% of raw TCR sequences were removed by the MiGEC pipeline during error correction. IMGT germline references were used for aligning VDJ genes, and each clonotype was defined as a unique CDR3 amino acid sequence together with its V-J genes. Clonal expansion, Shannon diversity, and CDR3 relatedness (CalcPairwiseDistances, ClusterSamples) were evaluated with VDJtools, and phylogenetic trees were built with CLCbio workbench. Clones with at least 8 unique UMIs were defined as expanded, with this threshold being based on coefficient-of-variation modelling across technical triplicates. The public sequencing data were trimmed at Q25 with fastp and processed into clonotypes with MiXCR by TCRdb, which kept only in-frame beta chains. Each CDR3 protein gets just one entry, which takes the most common genes and DNA from the rows behind it. The V and J calls follow TCRdb's processing rather than the paper's. The sample profile shows tens of thousands of distinct CDR3 sequences; approximately 2.4% of them were found once. Jointly, the top ten make up about 1.1% of the sample.

Unsorted PBMC libraries were generated from 2 million PBMCs stored in RNAlater at -80 °C until RNA extraction. Multiple sclerosis patients were enrolled in a US clinical protocol under which disease progression was evaluated by magnetic resonance imaging. PBMCs were separated from peripheral blood using Ficoll-Hypaque density gradient centrifugation and then cryopreserved in liquid nitrogen. V drops 0 bases and J drops 0 bases, leaving 14 bases in between. The CDR1 and CDR2 encoded by the germline V gene are SNHLY and FYNNEI. Inclusive of the bounding cysteine and phenylalanine, the CDR3 is 17 residues long. Here the CDR3 DNA is all that survives: 51 bases in frame from base 1. Paper-wide results and their limitations: In a phylogenetic analysis, the repertoires of 18 out of 34 MS patients fell into a single cluster of related CDR3 sequences, pointing to a possible signature at the repertoire level. No association of the MS cluster with clinical or MRI features was observed, and the need for larger cohorts was stated by the authors. No identical CDR3 amino acid sequences were found to be shared among expanded clones across subjects, suggesting that TCR-beta repertoires were private in all groups. TCR clonal expansion was highest in HAM/TSP patients and lowest in MS patients, with MS patients falling below even healthy controls.

This clonotype was recorded at least ten times. The specificity of this receptor is unknown. No much larger clone exists at a distance of one base, and base qualities are not known. The sequence was obtained from a woman in her 30s with multiple sclerosis. Recombination joined TRBV2 with TRBJ1-2; a tentative D call is TRBD1 (6 bases match). Sequencing used PBMCs. The bases are TGTGCCAGCAGTGAAGCCCCCGGACAGATTTCTAACTATGGCTACACCTTC. It codes for CASSEAPGQISNYGYTF.